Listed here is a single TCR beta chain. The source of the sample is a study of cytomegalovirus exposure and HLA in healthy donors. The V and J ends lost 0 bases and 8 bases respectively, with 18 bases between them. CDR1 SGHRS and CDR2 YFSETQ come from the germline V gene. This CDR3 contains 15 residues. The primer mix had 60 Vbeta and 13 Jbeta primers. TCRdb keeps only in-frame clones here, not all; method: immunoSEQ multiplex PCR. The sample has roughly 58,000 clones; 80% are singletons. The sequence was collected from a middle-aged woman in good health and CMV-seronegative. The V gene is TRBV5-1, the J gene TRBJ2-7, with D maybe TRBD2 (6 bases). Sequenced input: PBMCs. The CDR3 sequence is CASSLVAAGGVKQYF. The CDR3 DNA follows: TGCGCCAGCAGCTTGGTCGCCGCAGGAGGGGTAAAGCAGTACTTC.